One and the same sample provided the 3 T cell receptor beta chains below, sequenced in a study of blood T cell repertoires in COVID-19. This table comes from immunoSEQ multiplex PCR, and its TCRdb copy is limited to in-frame clones, with some not included. The table has approximately 380,000 clones, about 89% seen once. Sequenced sample: PBMCs or T cells enriched from blood (not recorded which). These receptors were obtained from a woman between 40 and 50 years old who had been exposed to COVID-19.

This clone was seen once. The rearrangement links TRBV5-1 to TRBJ2-1; 7 positions agree with TRBD1. The CDR3 loop spans 13 amino acids. Losses at the gene ends were 4 bases for V and 10 bases for J; bases not matched to a gene: 8. Germline assignment: CDR1 SGHRS and CDR2 YFSETQ. This chain's CDR3 is CASSRDSIDEQFF. For the CDR3, the DNA is TGCGCCAGCAGCCGGGACAGCATAGACGAGCAGTTCTTC.

The V and J genes are TRBV7-9 and TRBJ2-7; 8 nucleotides align to TRBD1. J was trimmed by 3 bases and V by 5 bases; bases with no gene match: 12. This CDR3 spans 16 amino acids. Germline lookup yields CDR1 SEHNR and CDR2 FQNEAQ (reference sequence). The CDR3 reads CASSPIGRGRFYEQYF. The CDR3 region has the DNA TGTGCCAGCAGCCCGATCGGCAGGGGGCGGTTCTACGAGCAGTACTTC.

V gene TRBV5-1 combines with J gene TRBJ2-1, with 15 bases matching TRBD2. The CDR3 runs 18 residues. Germline CDR1 and CDR2: SGHRS and YFSETQ. The junction had 8 bases not matched to a gene; V was cut back by 3 bases and J by 4 bases. In DNA form, the CDR3 reads TGCGCCAGCAGCTCATGGACTAGCGGGGGGGTGCAATACAATGAGCAGTTCTTC. Its protein product is CASSSWTSGGVQYNEQFF.